The sequence of this T cell receptor (beta chain) was determined in a study of graft-versus-host responses after intestinal transplantation. Sequencing was performed with immunoSEQ multiplex PCR; in TCRdb, only in-frame clones are kept and a portion is missing. Of some 15,000 clones in the sample, over 70% were seen once. The V gene's germline CDR1 is LNHDA and CDR2 SQIVND (reference sequence). V was shortened by 0 bases and J by 1 base, with 10 bases between the two germline ends. CDR3 length: 15 residues. Lymphocytes (intraepithelial and lamina propria) were released by processing the graft tissue.

The source material was ileum tissue, sampled 14 days after transplant. The TCR comes from a human patient who received an intestinal transplant, so some T cells may come from the graft donor. The chain carries TRBV19 and TRBJ2-7, with no clear D. The CDR3 region has the DNA TGTGCCAGTAGTATAGAGACTCTGGGTTCCTACGAGCAGTACTTC. Its translation is CASSIETLGSYEQYF.